This T cell receptor beta chain is drawn from a study of blood T cell repertoires in COVID-19. Generated by immunoSEQ multiplex PCR, the TCRdb table keeps only in-frame clones and is missing some. The sample has about 59,000 clones; around 80% are singletons. V was trimmed by 6 bases and J by 0 bases, leaving 12 bases between them. Germline CDR1 and CDR2: MNHEY and SVGAGI. The CDR3 runs 15 residues. The specimen sequenced was peripheral blood. The chain has TRBV6-5 and TRBJ2-1; D unclear. The sequence was collected from a man aged 55-75 years with acute or convalescent COVID-19. The CDR3 spells CASSVSRSSYNEQFF. The CDR3 nucleotides are TGTGCCAGCAGCGTCAGTAGGAGCTCCTACAATGAGCAGTTCTTC.